What follows are 29 T cell receptor beta chains derived from one specimen sequenced in a study of control samples from healthy donors and cancer patients. The protocol was immunoSEQ multiplex PCR, while the TCRdb copy is restricted to in-frame clones and leaves out a portion. The repertoire holds around 200,000 clones, with roughly 91% as singletons. Sequences were obtained from blood. These TCRs come from a man between 18 and 35 years old in good health.

As for this clone: This sample includes further DNA sequences coding for the same CDR3. The V call is TRBV6-5, the J call TRBJ1-1; TRBD1 matches 7 bases. CDR3 length: 14 amino acids. Losses at the gene ends were 6 bases for V and 0 bases for J; bases not matched to a gene: 4. Germline loops: CDR1 MNHEY, CDR2 SVGAGI. CDR3 nucleotide sequence: TGTGCCAGCAGACCAGGGGGGATGAACACTGAAGCTTTCTTT. It encodes CASRPGGMNTEAFF.

As DNA, the CDR3 is TGCGCCAGCAGCCCCGGGACTAGCGTAGCCTACGAGCAGTACTTC. It codes for CASSPGTSVAYEQYF. The chain links TRBV4-1 to TRBJ2-7; 10 bases line up with TRBD2. The ends lost 4 bases at V and 2 bases at J; junction bases unmatched: 5. This CDR3 contains 15 residues. Germline V gene lookup returns CDR1 MGHRA and CDR2 YSYEKL.

V usage is TRBV5-1 and J usage is TRBJ2-7, with 9 bases aligning to TRBD1. Germline-derived CDR1 and CDR2 are SGHRS and YFSETQ. Trimming removed 1 base from V and 4 bases from J; junction bases left unmatched: 12. The CDR3 runs to 17 residues. The DNA of the CDR3 is TGCGCCAGCAGCTTGATGCCCCCGGGACAGGGTACGTACGAGCAGTACTTC. Translating gives CASSLMPPGQGTYEQYF.

The chain has TRBV7-9 and TRBJ1-1; perhaps TRBD1 as D (6 bases). The CDR3 covers 13 residues. The germline V and J ends were trimmed by 5 bases and 2 bases, with 9 bases remaining between them. Germline CDR1 reads SEHNR; CDR2 reads FQNEAQ (reference sequence). The CDR3 spells CASSQTGNTEAFF. CDR3 in DNA: TGTGCCAGCAGCCAGACAGGAAACACTGAAGCTTTCTTT.

The chain has TRBV14 and TRBJ2-2; D is possibly TRBD1 (6 bases). Germline V gene lookup returns CDR1 SGHDN and CDR2 FVKESK. This CDR3 region has 17 residues. V lost 1 base, J lost 5 bases, and 17 bases lay in between. The CDR3 sequence is CASSQASRQAGTGELFF. The CDR3 coding sequence is TGTGCCAGCAGCCAAGCCTCCAGACAGGCTGGTACCGGGGAGCTGTTTTTT.

V gene TRBV5-1 combines with J gene TRBJ2-2; D call uncertain. The ends were cut back, 0 bases at V and 13 bases at J, with 16 bases in the middle. Germline CDR1 and CDR2: SGHRS and YFSETQ. CDR3 length: 14 amino acids. The CDR3 here is CASSLDKISFGLFF. CDR3 nucleotides: TGCGCCAGCAGCTTGGACAAAATTAGTTTCGGGCTGTTTTTT.

This chain connects TRBV19 to TRBJ1-1; a possible D gene is TRBD1 (6 bases). The CDR3 covers 11 residues. The V and J ends lost 4 bases and 12 bases respectively, with 12 bases between them. In germline, CDR1 is LNHDA, CDR2 SQIVND (reference sequence). The CDR3 DNA is TGTGCCAGTAGTAGGGACAAAGGGACTTTCTTT. This translates into CASSRDKGTFF.

V is TRBV2 and J is TRBJ2-1, with D maybe TRBD2 (7 bases). The CDR3 length is 14 residues. CDR1 SNHLY and CDR2 FYNNEI come from the germline V gene. The V end lost 7 bases, the J end lost 7 bases, and 17 bases lay between the germline ends. This CDR3 reads CASKDGGLENEQFF. CDR3 sequence (DNA): TGTGCCAGCAAGGACGGGGGGCTAGAGAATGAGCAGTTCTTC.

The chain carries TRBV28 and TRBJ1-6, with TRBD1 as a possible D gene (6 bases). V gave up 5 bases and J gave up 7 bases, with 18 bases separating them. The CDR3 runs to 16 residues. Germline V gives CDR1 MDHEN, CDR2 SYDVKM. CDR3 loop: CASSVAGVPQNSPLHF. For the CDR3, the DNA is TGTGCCAGCAGTGTAGCAGGGGTTCCCCAAAATTCACCCCTCCACTTT. Filled out from reference TRBV28 and TRBJ1-6, the complete variable domain reads DVKVTQSSRYLVKRTGEKVFLECVQDMDHENMFWYRQDPGLGLRLIYFSYDVKMKEKGDIPEGYSVSREKKERFSLILESASTNQTSMYLCASSVAGVPQNSPLHFGNGTRLTVT.

This clone was observed once. The genes are TRBV11-2 and TRBJ1-5, with D unclear. V was shortened by 0 bases and J by 0 bases, with 18 bases between the two germline ends. Germline values: CDR1 SGHAT, CDR2 FQNNGV. The CDR3 is 19 residues long. The chain's CDR3 is CASSLDGGSALYSNQPQHF. The CDR3 DNA sequence: TGTGCCAGCAGCTTAGATGGCGGATCGGCACTTTATAGCAATCAGCCCCAGCATTTT. Using reference TRBV11-2 and TRBJ1-5 for the parts outside the CDR3, the full variable domain is EAGVAQSPRYKIIEKRQSVAFWCNPISGHATLYWYQQILGQGPKLLIQFQNNGVVDDSQLPKDRFSAERLKGVDSTLKIQPAKLEDSAVYLCASSLDGGSALYSNQPQHFGDGTRLSIL.

This sequence joins TRBV6-1 and TRBJ2-7; D assignment may be TRBD1 or TRBD2 (5 bases each). Germline V CDR1 and CDR2: MNHNS, SASEGT. Trimming removed 2 bases at V and 6 bases at J, with 8 bases between. This CDR3 is built from 12 residues. CDR3 amino acids: CASSERGGEQYF. DNA of the CDR3: TGTGCCAGCAGTGAACGGGGCGGCGAGCAGTACTTC.

CDR3 loop: CASSGDLNYEQYF. In DNA, the CDR3 is TGTGCCAGCAGCGGGGACTTAAACTACGAGCAGTACTTC. The rearrangement uses TRBV14 and TRBJ2-7, with TRBD2 as a possible D gene (6 bases). The CDR3 spans 13 residues. The V end lost 5 bases, the J end lost 3 bases, and 11 bases lay between the germline ends. Germline CDR1 SGHDN, CDR2 FVKESK.

The chain couples TRBV3-1 (or the pseudogene TRBV3-2) to TRBJ2-7; 10 nucleotides match TRBD2. CDR1 and CDR2 (germline): LGHDT, YNNKEL (reference sequence). The CDR3 is 14 amino acids. After removal of 6 bases from V and 6 bases from J, the junction contained 8 bases not matched to a gene. CDR3 residues: CASRQSGGATEQYF. CDR3 sequence (DNA): TGTGCCAGCAGACAGAGCGGGGGGGCCACCGAGCAGTACTTC.

The chain has TRBV25-1 and TRBJ1-1; 8 bases line up with TRBD1. CDR3 length: 15 amino acids. V shed 4 bases and J 6 bases; nucleotides not matched to a gene: 10. The germline gives CDR1 MGHDK, CDR2 SYGVNS. The CDR3 DNA sequence: TGTGCCAGCAGTGCGGCCCAGGGGGCTGGGCCTGAAGCTTTCTTT. Its protein product is CASSAAQGAGPEAFF.

The chain carries TRBV19 and TRBJ1-1; no clear D. Trimming stripped 7 bases from V and 5 bases from J, with 8 bases between. Germline V CDR1 and CDR2: LNHDA, SQIVND (reference sequence). The CDR3 extends over 11 amino acids. The CDR3 here is CASIKRTEAFF. The CDR3 region has the DNA TGTGCCAGTATAAAGAGGACTGAAGCTTTCTTT.

The V and J genes are TRBV6-5 and TRBJ1-5; possible D gene TRBD1, 6 bases. The germline CDR1 and CDR2 sequences are MNHEY and SVGAGI. V lost 4 bases and J 7 bases, leaving 11 bases between the germline ends. The CDR3 runs 13 residues. The CDR3 spells CASSSGAAQPQHF. The CDR3, as DNA: TGTGCCAGCAGTTCGGGGGCAGCCCAGCCCCAGCATTTT.

The V and J genes are TRBV9 and TRBJ1-1; TRBD1 is a possible D gene (5 bases). CDR1 SGDLS and CDR2 YYNGEE come from the germline V gene. CDR3 length: 14 amino acids. V gave up 3 bases and J gave up 5 bases, with 14 bases separating them. The CDR3 nucleotides are TGTGCCAGCAGCGCGGGGGACCACTCGACTGAAGCTTTCTTT. This gives the protein CASSAGDHSTEAFF.

The chain is built from TRBV5-1 and TRBJ2-3; D gene unclear. Germline V gives CDR1 SGHRS, CDR2 YFSETQ. The CDR3 length is 12 residues. V lost 0 bases and J 6 bases, leaving 5 bases between the germline ends. The CDR3 region has the DNA TGCGCCAGCAGCTTGGCGTTGGATACGCAGTATTTT. This codes for CASSLALDTQYF. Supplemented by reference TRBV5-1 and TRBJ2-3, the full variable domain reads KAGVTQTPRYLIKTRGQQVTLSCSPISGHRSVSWYQQTPGQGLQFLFEYFSETQRNKGNFPGRFSGRQFSNSRSEMNVSTLELGDSALYLCASSLALDTQYFGPGTRLTVL.

This clone came up a few times. This chain joins TRBV20-1 and TRBJ1-1; no firm D call. Trimming took off 5 bases at V and 8 bases at J, with 9 bases between the two ends. The CDR3 covers 10 residues. From germline, CDR1 is DFQATT and CDR2 SNEGSKA (reference sequence). The CDR3 loop reads CSAGMNEAFF. As DNA, the CDR3 is TGCAGTGCTGGAATGAACGAAGCTTTCTTT.

The V and J genes are TRBV11-2 and TRBJ2-1; possibly TRBD1 or TRBD2 for D (6 bases each). CDR3 size: 15 residues. Germline V gene lookup returns CDR1 SGHAT and CDR2 FQNNGV. V was pared by 2 bases and J by 8 bases, with 16 bases between. CDR3 DNA: TGTGCCAGCAGCTTATTTAGGGGGACTTTCGATGAGCAGTTCTTC. Its protein product is CASSLFRGTFDEQFF.

V gene TRBV15 combines with J gene TRBJ2-7; 7 bases are shared with TRBD1. Germline loops: CDR1 LNHNV, CDR2 YYDKDF (reference sequence). V gave up 8 bases and J gave up 4 bases; unmatched junction bases: 11. CDR3 length equals 14 residues. Here the CDR3 reads CATALRQGDYEQYF. The CDR3 DNA reads TGTGCCACCGCGTTGCGTCAGGGGGATTACGAGCAGTACTTC.

The V call is TRBV18, the J call TRBJ2-3; D uncertain. Per germline, CDR1 KGHSH and CDR2 LQKENI. The CDR3 runs to 17 residues. V lost 1 base and J 2 bases, leaving 16 bases between the germline ends. The DNA of the CDR3 is TGTGCCAGCTCACCACTAGCTGTCGGACCGAACACAGATACGCAGTATTTT. Protein: CASSPLAVGPNTDTQYF.

This chain uses TRBV24-1 with TRBJ2-1, with D perhaps matching TRBD2 (6 bases). The CDR3 is made up of 14 amino acids. Between the trimmed V and J ends, which lost 4 bases and 6 bases, there was a span of 12 bases. Germline lookup yields CDR1 KGHDR and CDR2 SFDVKD. CDR3 residues: CATSDSGLPNEQFF. The CDR3 DNA follows: TGTGCCACCAGTGACTCGGGACTCCCCAATGAGCAGTTCTTC.

This sequence joins TRBV5-6 and TRBJ2-7, with D hard to call. The germline gives CDR1 SGHDT, CDR2 YYEEEE. Trimming removed 0 bases from V and 3 bases from J, with 10 bases in between. The length of the CDR3 is 14 residues. The CDR3, as DNA: TGTGCCAGCAGCTTGGGAAAGGGTTACTACGAGCAGTACTTC. Amino acid sequence: CASSLGKGYYEQYF.

The chain employs TRBV19 and TRBJ2-5; TRBD1 matches at 8 bases. The V segment lost 5 bases and the J segment 3 bases; nucleotides outside the gene matches: 2. Per the germline V gene, CDR1 is LNHDA and CDR2 is SQIVND (reference sequence). The CDR3 consists of 13 residues. CDR3 DNA sequence: TGTGCCAGTAGTCCGACAGGGGAAGAGACCCAGTACTTC. The encoded protein is CASSPTGEETQYF.

This chain connects TRBV6-6 to TRBJ1-1; 7 positions match TRBD1. The CDR3 length is 14 residues. V trimming: 11 bases; J trimming: 1 base; junction bases outside the gene matches: 10. Germline V gene data show CDR1 as MNHNY and CDR2 as SVGAGI (reference sequence). CDR3 DNA: TGTGCCGCCTTTCGGACAGGCCGGAACACTGAAGCTTTCTTT. This translates into CAAFRTGRNTEAFF.

V is TRBV25-1 and J is TRBJ1-2; TRBD1 aligns across 7 bases. After removal of 4 bases from V and 2 bases from J, the junction contained 4 bases not matched to a gene. The CDR3 sequence is 14 residues long. Germline V CDR1 and CDR2: MGHDK, SYGVNS. The CDR3 nucleotides are TGTGCCAGCAGTGGGATGGGACAGAACTATGGCTACACCTTC. Translated: CASSGMGQNYGYTF.

This chain links TRBV19 with TRBJ1-5; maybe TRBD1 (6 bases). Trimming took off 5 bases at V and 3 bases at J, with 14 bases between the two ends. CDR3 length: 15 residues. Germline V gene data show CDR1 as LNHDA and CDR2 as SQIVND (reference sequence). CDR3 bases: TGTGCCAGTAGTCAACTAAGGGGGGTCAATCAGCCCCAGCATTTT. Translating it yields CASSQLRGVNQPQHF.

In nucleotides, the CDR3 is TGCGCCAGCAGCTTGGAATGGAGCAGCCAAGAGACCCAGTACTTC. Its protein product is CASSLEWSSQETQYF. The chain carries TRBV5-1 and TRBJ2-5; D ambiguous. V gave up 0 bases and J gave up 1 base, with 10 bases separating them. Germline CDR1 reads SGHRS; CDR2 reads YFSETQ. The CDR3 spans 15 residues.